This record looks at one T cell receptor (beta chain) sequence and its context. Germline loops: CDR1 SNHLY, CDR2 FYNNEI. The germline V and J ends were trimmed by 5 bases and 0 bases, with 8 bases remaining between them. The CDR3 has 15 amino acids. TCRdb keeps only in-frame clones here, not all; method: immunoSEQ multiplex PCR. The table lists some 39,000 clones, roughly 92% of them singletons, with over 1% in the top ten. This specimen belongs to a study of T cell changes during pregnancy in multiple sclerosis. The chain has TRBV2 and TRBJ2-6; TRBD2 might be the D (5 bases). This TCR was sampled from a female donor with multiple sclerosis, enrolled in a pregnancy study. Sequences were obtained from PBMCs (not recorded whether the cells were cultured). The CDR3 DNA follows: TGTGCCAGCAGTCTCGGGAACTCTGGGGCCAACGTCCTGACTTTC. This sequence encodes CASSLGNSGANVLTF. Combining the CDR3 with reference TRBV2 and TRBJ2-6 gives the whole variable domain EPEVTQTPSHQVTQMGQEVILRCVPISNHLYFYWYRQILGQKVEFLVSFYNNEISEKSEIFDDQFSVERPDGSNFTLKIRSTKLEDSAMYFCASSLGNSGANVLTFGAGSRLTVL.